These 29 T cell receptor beta chains were sequenced from one sample in a study of regulatory and conventional T cells in RAG deficiency. Measured with immunoSEQ multiplex PCR; TCRdb has only the in-frame clones, and not every one. The repertoire consists of 30,000 to 40,000 clones, with 75% to 80% occurring once and the leading ten covering 3% to 3.5%. Genomic DNA came from blood conventional CD4+ T cells gated CD25-low CD127-high. In addition, the sample was reused for a study of regulatory T cells. That study adds: The PCR used 52 TRBV and 13 TRBJ primers.

Sequenced sample: CD4+ effector T cells sorted from blood. Every receptor here comes from a human donor in good health.

The table lists this clone with a count of one. The chain employs TRBV6-1 and TRBJ1-5, with 8 bases that match TRBD1. The CDR3 has 15 amino acids. Per the germline V gene, CDR1 is MNHNS and CDR2 is SASEGT. V shed 8 bases and J 0 bases; nucleotides not matched to a gene: 6. The CDR3 coding sequence is TGTGCCAGCTTACAGGGGGACCTTAGCAATCAGCCCCAGCATTTT. This sequence encodes CASLQGDLSNQPQHF.

The chain recombines TRBV6-6 with TRBJ2-7; 7 positions agree with TRBD1. Germline CDR1 MNHNY, CDR2 SVGAGI (reference sequence). Trimming at V came to 5 bases and at J to 6 bases, leaving 13 bases not matched to a gene. The CDR3 length is 15 residues. The CDR3 coding sequence is TGTGCCAGCAGTACCCCACGGGACAGAATAGGCGAGCAGTACTTC. Its protein product is CASSTPRDRIGEQYF.

This chain links TRBV6-1 with TRBJ1-3; no clear D. The CDR3 has 13 amino acids. The V and J ends lost 2 bases and 3 bases respectively, with 5 bases between them. CDR1 is MNHNS, CDR2 SASEGT, per germline. CDR3: CASSEPLGNTIYF. In DNA form, the CDR3 reads TGTGCCAGCAGTGAACCACTTGGAAACACCATATATTTT.

The gene calls are TRBV7-6 and TRBJ2-2; 13 bases map to TRBD2. J lost 6 bases, V lost 5 bases, and 6 bases had no gene match. There are 16 residues in the CDR3. Looked up from germline, CDR1 is SGHVS and CDR2 is FNYEAQ. The CDR3 coding sequence is TGTGCCAGCAGCCAACTAGCGGGGGGGCACCCCGGGGAGCTGTTTTTT. This translates into CASSQLAGGHPGELFF.

CDR3 amino acids: CASSPGPSTEAFF. CDR3 nucleotide sequence: TGCGCCAGCAGCCCCGGGCCCAGTACTGAAGCTTTCTTT. This chain links TRBV10-1 with TRBJ1-1; D remains unclear. The CDR3 totals 13 residues. V was trimmed by 6 bases and J by 5 bases, leaving 13 bases between them. CDR1 WNHNN and CDR2 SYGVQD come from the germline V gene (reference sequence).

The count of this clone is one. V usage is TRBV7-3 and J usage is TRBJ2-5, with 8 bases aligning to TRBD2. Trimming took 0 bases from V and 5 from J; bases not matched to a gene: 5. CDR1 and CDR2 from the germline V gene are SGHTA and FQGTGA. The CDR3 runs 15 residues. CDR3 bases: TGTGCCAGCAGCTTAACCCCGGGGGGGCGTGAGACCCAGTACTTC. This codes for CASSLTPGGRETQYF. The whole variable domain, remainder taken from reference TRBV7-3 and TRBJ2-5, is GAGVSQTPSNKVTEKGKYVELRCDPISGHTALYWYRQSLGQGPEFLIYFQGTGAADDSGLPNDRFFAVRPEGSVSTLKIQRTERGDSAVYLCASSLTPGGRETQYFGPGTRLLVL.

This chain joins TRBV7-6 and TRBJ2-3; 8 bases agree with TRBD2. Looked up from germline, CDR1 is SGHVS and CDR2 is FNYEAQ. This CDR3 is built from 17 residues. The V segment lost 2 bases and the J segment 3 bases; nucleotides outside the gene matches: 10. The CDR3 DNA is TGTGCCAGCAGCTTATTCAACGGGGGGGGCGCGACAGATACGCAGTATTTT. Translation gives CASSLFNGGGATDTQYF.

V usage is TRBV4-1 and J usage is TRBJ2-1; the match to TRBD2 covers 9 bases. Trimming cost V 3 bases and J 4 bases; bases outside gene matches: 7. The CDR3 runs to 16 residues. CDR1 and CDR2 from the germline V gene are MGHRA and YSYEKL. The CDR3 sequence is CASSQVLAGRYNEQFF. CDR3 nucleotide sequence: TGCGCCAGCAGCCAGGTGCTAGCGGGGAGATACAATGAGCAGTTCTTC.

The V gene is TRBV6-1, the J gene TRBJ2-7; 7 bases align to TRBD1. Looked up from germline, CDR1 is MNHNS and CDR2 is SASEGT. The CDR3 is made up of 14 amino acids. V lost 6 bases to trimming and J lost 3 bases; unmatched junction nucleotides: 8. As DNA, the CDR3 is TGTGCCAGCAGCTTAGAACAGGGGAGCTACGAGCAGTACTTC. As protein: CASSLEQGSYEQYF.

The genes are TRBV30 and TRBJ1-2; D uncertain. The CDR3 has 12 amino acids. Trimming removed 2 bases from V and 5 bases from J, with 9 bases in between. The germline gives CDR1 GTSNPN, CDR2 SVGIG (reference sequence). The CDR3 region has the DNA TGTGCCTGGAGTACCGGGGTTTATGGCTACACCTTC. Protein sequence: CAWSTGVYGYTF. Looking up the rest from reference TRBV30 and TRBJ1-2 gives the full variable domain: SQTIHQWPATLVQPVGSPLSLECTVEGTSNPNLYWYRQAAGRGLQLLFYSVGIGQISSEVPQNLSASRPQDRQFILSSKKLLLSDSGFYLCAWSTGVYGYTFGSGTRLTVV.

The chain is built from TRBV15 and TRBJ2-7, with a weak D call TRBD2 (5 bases). V was trimmed by 0 bases and J by 2 bases, leaving 11 bases between them. This CDR3 region has 15 residues. The V gene's germline CDR1 is LNHNV and CDR2 YYDKDF (reference sequence). CDR3 amino acids: CATSRENPGAYEQYF. CDR3 coding DNA: TGTGCCACCAGCAGAGAGAATCCCGGGGCCTACGAGCAGTACTTC.

CDR3 residues: CASSLGTGGSSYEQYF. CDR3 DNA: TGTGCCAGCAGCTTGGGAACGGGGGGCAGCTCCTACGAGCAGTACTTC. V and J are TRBV5-6 and TRBJ2-7; D might be TRBD2 (7 bases). Germline CDR1 SGHDT, CDR2 YYEEEE. This CDR3 is 16 amino acids long. Trimming stripped 0 bases from V and 0 bases from J, with 13 bases between.

Here the CDR3 reads CASSEEQGPPLQETQYF. In nucleotides, the CDR3 is TGTGCCAGCAGCGAGGAACAGGGGCCGCCCCTCCAAGAGACCCAGTACTTC. This chain uses TRBV9 with TRBJ2-5, with 7 bases lining up with TRBD1. CDR1 SGDLS and CDR2 YYNGEE come from the germline V gene. Unmatched junction bases numbered 12, after V lost 3 bases and J lost 1 base. The CDR3 loop spans 17 amino acids.

The V call is TRBV11-3, the J call TRBJ2-5, with 9 positions matching TRBD2. This CDR3 is built from 15 residues. From germline, CDR1 is SGHNT and CDR2 YENEEA. J was trimmed by 5 bases and V by 4 bases; bases with no gene match: 8. The CDR3 DNA is TGTGCCAGCAGCTGGGGACTAGCTGAGGGGGAGACCCAGTACTTC. This gives the protein CASSWGLAEGETQYF.

The J gene is TRBJ1-2, the V gene TRBV19; D is uncertain. The CDR3 runs to 11 residues. Germline assignment: CDR1 LNHDA and CDR2 SQIVND (reference sequence). Deletions cut 7 bases from V and 2 bases from J, with 5 bases between. The CDR3: CASNSNYGYTF. The CDR3 DNA reads as TGTGCCAGTAATTCGAACTATGGCTACACCTTC.

J is TRBJ2-7 and V is TRBV5-6; TRBD1 agrees at 9 bases. V lost 3 bases and J lost 5; bases outside the gene matches: 3. CDR3 length: 13 residues. The germline gives CDR1 SGHDT, CDR2 YYEEEE. Here the CDR3 DNA reads TGTGCCAGCAGCTGGGACAGGGTGGACGAGCAGTACTTC. This sequence encodes CASSWDRVDEQYF.

The rearrangement uses TRBV28 and TRBJ1-1; D ambiguous. Looked up from germline, CDR1 is MDHEN and CDR2 is SYDVKM. The V and J ends lost 2 bases and 0 bases respectively, with 7 bases between them. The CDR3 runs to 14 residues. CDR3 loop: CASSLQQLNTEAFF. As DNA, the CDR3 is TGTGCCAGCAGTTTACAACAGTTGAACACTGAAGCTTTCTTT.

The chain employs TRBV7-3 and TRBJ2-2; possibly TRBD1 for D (6 bases). Germline V CDR1 and CDR2: SGHTA, FQGTGA. The CDR3 is 17 residues long. Trimming took off 3 bases at V and 0 bases at J, with 14 bases between the two ends. The CDR3 DNA is TGTGCCAGCAGCTTGGGGACACGCTCAGCGAACACCGGGGAGCTGTTTTTT. Its translation is CASSLGTRSANTGELFF.

This clone showed up just once. The DNA for the CDR3 is TGTGCCAGCAGCCCCCAGGGGGCAAGCACCGGGGAGCTGTTTTTT. Its protein is CASSPQGASTGELFF. This chain joins TRBV7-3 and TRBJ2-2; 8 bases match TRBD1. There are 15 residues in the CDR3. Germline CDR1 is SGHTA and CDR2 is FQGTGA. The trim removed 5 bases at V and 4 bases at J, leaving 6 bases unmatched.

The rearrangement joins TRBV20-1 to TRBJ2-5, with D perhaps being TRBD1 or TRBD2 (5 bases each). V dropped 1 base and J dropped 5 bases, with 5 bases sitting between them. Germline CDR1 DFQATT, CDR2 SNEGSKA (reference sequence). There are 11 residues in the CDR3. DNA for the CDR3: TGCAGTGCTAGAGGGGGGGAGACCCAGTACTTC. Translation: CSARGGETQYF.

The gene calls are TRBV7-3 and TRBJ1-1; D remains ambiguous. Germline V lookup: CDR1 SGHTA, CDR2 FQGTGA. V was cut by 3 bases and J by 1 base, with 6 bases left in between. The CDR3 runs 13 residues. The chain's CDR3 is CASSFQANTEAFF. In DNA, the CDR3 is TGTGCCAGCAGCTTTCAGGCGAACACTGAAGCTTTCTTT.

The CDR3 spells CASSTPGQGIQETQYF. The CDR3 bases are TGTGCCAGTAGTACCCCGGGACAGGGCATTCAAGAGACCCAGTACTTC. The chain combines TRBV19 with TRBJ2-5, with 9 bases fitting TRBD1. Germline assignment: CDR1 LNHDA and CDR2 SQIVND (reference sequence). V was clipped by 4 bases and J by 2 bases; unmatched bases: 8. The CDR3 runs 16 residues.

This chain's CDR3 is CASRPPGGREKLFF. In DNA, the CDR3 is TGTGCCAGCAGACCGCCAGGGGGCCGGGAAAAACTGTTTTTT. The J gene is TRBJ1-4, the V gene TRBV6-5, with TRBD1 matching over 8 bases. Per the germline V gene, CDR1 is MNHEY and CDR2 is SVGAGI. The J segment lost 8 bases and the V segment lost 6 bases, leaving 8 bases of the junction unmatched. This CDR3 has 14 residues.

The chain couples TRBV27 to TRBJ2-1, with a tentative D call TRBD2 (5 bases). V lost 3 bases and J 0 bases, leaving 18 bases between the germline ends. Germline V gene sequence: CDR1 MNHEY, CDR2 SMNVEV (reference sequence). The CDR3 is 18 residues long. The DNA of the CDR3 is TGTGCCAGCAGTTTGAGATGGACTGGGTCGCTCTCCTACAATGAGCAGTTCTTC. It encodes CASSLRWTGSLSYNEQFF.

This rearrangement joins TRBV5-1 to TRBJ2-3; D is unresolved. Per the germline V gene, CDR1 is SGHRS and CDR2 is YFSETQ. This CDR3 has 12 amino acids. V lost 5 bases, J lost 0 bases, and 4 bases lay in between. Here the CDR3 DNA reads TGCGCCAGCAGTCATAGCACAGATACGCAGTATTTT. Protein: CASSHSTDTQYF.

The chain combines TRBV5-5 with TRBJ1-1, with D perhaps TRBD1 (6 bases). The CDR3 contains 15 residues. V lost 1 base and J lost 1, with 11 bases in between. Germline V gives CDR1 SGHKS, CDR2 YYEKEE (reference sequence). The CDR3 spells CASSLMGAENTEAFF. CDR3 in DNA: TGTGCCAGCAGCTTGATGGGGGCAGAGAACACTGAAGCTTTCTTT.

This clone showed up just once. The J gene is TRBJ1-1, the V gene TRBV19, with TRBD1 identical over 11 bases. The CDR3 runs to 16 residues. From germline, CDR1 is LNHDA and CDR2 SQIVND (reference sequence). V was pared by 4 bases and J by 6 bases, with 10 bases of the junction left unmatched. The CDR3 loop is CASSTAQGQGAAEAFF. The CDR3 DNA reads as TGTGCCAGTAGTACGGCCCAAGGACAGGGGGCCGCTGAAGCTTTCTTT.

The gene calls are TRBV5-1 and TRBJ1-6, with D possibly matching TRBD1 (5 bases). CDR1 is SGHRS, CDR2 YFSETQ, per germline. The ends were cut back, 3 bases at V and 5 bases at J, with 15 bases in the middle. The CDR3 covers 16 residues. Here the CDR3 DNA reads TGCGCCAGCAGCTCGGGGTCGAACAGGAATAATTCACCCCTCCACTTT. Its protein product is CASSSGSNRNNSPLHF.

The rearrangement links TRBV7-3 to TRBJ2-3, with D possibly TRBD1 on 5 matching bases. V was pared by 1 base and J by 4 bases, with 12 bases between. CDR3 size: 15 residues. Germline CDR1 SGHTA, CDR2 FQGTGA. CDR3 in amino acids: CASSLSGRVADTQYF. The CDR3 DNA follows: TGTGCCAGCAGCTTAAGTGGCAGGGTAGCAGATACGCAGTATTTT. The full variable domain, with the rest looked up from reference TRBV7-3 and TRBJ2-3, is GAGVSQTPSNKVTEKGKYVELRCDPISGHTALYWYRQSLGQGPEFLIYFQGTGAADDSGLPNDRFFAVRPEGSVSTLKIQRTERGDSAVYLCASSLSGRVADTQYFGPGTRLTVL.